Shown below are 21 T cell receptor beta chains from a single sample sequenced in a study of a mutant IDH1 vaccine in newly diagnosed glioma. The time point was: week 5, during vaccination. It was 300 ug of mutant IDH1 20-mer peptide that made up each vaccine dose, given with topical imiquimod. Antigens of these TCRs are unknown. Measured with immunoSEQ multiplex PCR; TCRdb has only the in-frame clones, and not every one. The sample records about 83,000 clones, 91% being singletons. The sequenced sample was PBMCs, obtained from a glioma patient whose treatment included an IDH1 peptide vaccine. These receptors all come from a woman aged 50 to 60 with glioma.

V gene TRBV6-4 combines with J gene TRBJ2-1; perhaps TRBD1 as D (7 bases). The germline gives CDR1 MRHNA, CDR2 SNTAGT. The CDR3 totals 15 residues. Trimming cost V 5 bases and J 6 bases, with 17 bases left between them. The CDR3 DNA follows: TGTGCCAGCAGTCCTACAGGGGAGGTCGGCAATGAGCAGTTCTTC. Its protein product is CASSPTGEVGNEQFF.

The chain links TRBV10-2 to TRBJ2-5; D is unresolved. The CDR3 is made up of 11 amino acids. Trimming took 6 bases from V and 5 from J, leaving 7 bases between them. CDR1 and CDR2 from the germline V gene are WSHSY and SAAADI. CDR3 loop: CASSPQETQYF. The CDR3 DNA reads TGCGCCAGCAGCCCCCAGGAGACCCAGTACTTC.

This chain links TRBV28 with TRBJ1-1; 9 bases are a match to TRBD1. The CDR3 runs to 15 residues. Germline-derived CDR1 and CDR2 are MDHEN and SYDVKM. V gave up 4 bases and J gave up 1 base; unmatched junction bases: 4. The CDR3: CASSSLGQGNTEAFF. Written as DNA, the CDR3 is TGTGCCAGCAGTTCCCTGGGACAGGGGAACACTGAAGCTTTCTTT. The full variable domain, completed using reference TRBV28 and TRBJ1-1, is DVKVTQSSRYLVKRTGEKVFLECVQDMDHENMFWYRQDPGLGLRLIYFSYDVKMKEKGDIPEGYSVSREKKERFSLILESASTNQTSMYLCASSSLGQGNTEAFFGQGTRLTVV.

This sequence joins TRBV27 and TRBJ2-7, with unresolved D. The CDR3 spans 13 residues. CDR1 and CDR2 from the germline V gene are MNHEY and SMNVEV (reference sequence). The germline V and J ends were trimmed by 6 bases and 3 bases, with 12 bases remaining between them. The CDR3 nucleotides read TGTGCCAGCAGCCTGGAGTTAGGCTACGAGCAGTACTTC. This translates into CASSLELGYEQYF.

V and J are TRBV12-5 and TRBJ2-3; 9 bases fit TRBD2. There are 14 residues in the CDR3. V was pared by 5 bases and J by 7 bases, with 7 bases of the junction left unmatched. Germline V gene data show CDR1 as LGHNT and CDR2 as FRNRAP. CDR3 DNA sequence: TGTGCTAGTGGTCTTAGCGGGAGATTGAATACGCAGTATTTT. This gives the protein CASGLSGRLNTQYF.

J is TRBJ2-3 and V is TRBV9; 8 nucleotides line up with TRBD2. J gave up 4 bases and V 4 bases, and 14 bases lay outside the gene matches. The germline V gene has CDR1 SGDLS and CDR2 YYNGEE. The CDR3 extends over 17 amino acids. For the CDR3, the DNA is TGTGCCAGCAGCTCCGGGGGGGCGGGAACCCCCCCAGATACGCAGTATTTT. Protein sequence: CASSSGGAGTPPDTQYF.

The chain combines TRBV6-1 with TRBJ2-1; 13 bases align to TRBD2. The CDR3 has 15 amino acids. J lost 7 bases, V lost 4 bases, and 4 bases had no gene match. The germline CDR1 and CDR2 sequences are MNHNS and SASEGT. CDR3 sequence: CASSGTSGSENEQFF. The DNA for the CDR3 is TGTGCCAGCAGTGGGACTAGCGGGAGTGAAAATGAGCAGTTCTTC.

V and J are TRBV5-1 and TRBJ2-5, with D perhaps TRBD2 (5 bases). Germline V gives CDR1 SGHRS, CDR2 YFSETQ. This CDR3 has 13 amino acids. V was clipped by 4 bases and J by 7 bases, with 14 bases between them. CDR3 sequence: CASSAGNEGTQYF. The CDR3 DNA reads as TGCGCCAGCAGCGCCGGGAACGAGGGGACCCAGTACTTC.

This clone was picked up one time. The chain links TRBV28 to TRBJ1-6; TRBD1 agrees at 8 bases. CDR1 and CDR2 from the germline V gene are MDHEN and SYDVKM. Trimming took 5 bases from V and 10 from J; bases not matched to a gene: 7. The CDR3 is 14 amino acids. The CDR3 sequence is CASSEAGGRSPLHF. DNA for the CDR3: TGTGCCAGCAGTGAGGCAGGGGGCCGGTCACCCCTCCACTTT.

V usage is TRBV7-8 and J usage is TRBJ2-5, with D possibly TRBD1 on 5 matching bases. The germline V and J ends were trimmed by 3 bases and 4 bases, with 15 bases remaining between them. The CDR3 consists of 15 residues. The germline gives CDR1 SGHVS, CDR2 FQNEAQ. CDR3: CASSLGQGSGETQYF. CDR3 coding DNA: TGTGCCAGCAGCTTGGGGCAGGGAAGTGGAGAGACCCAGTACTTC.

V usage is TRBV29-1 and J usage is TRBJ1-1; TRBD1 might be the D (5 bases). V shed 7 bases and J shed 8 bases, with 11 bases lying between them. The CDR3 is 10 residues long. The germline V gene has CDR1 SQVTM and CDR2 ANQGSEA. CDR3 DNA: TGCAGCGGTGGGGGTACGGAAGCTTTCTTT. Translating gives CSGGGTEAFF.

The rearrangement uses TRBV7-6 and TRBJ1-1; D not certain. The CDR3 length is 12 residues. Germline-derived CDR1 and CDR2 are SGHVS and FNYEAQ. Trimming left V 7 bases short and J 5 bases short, with 11 bases between. DNA of the CDR3: TGTGCCAGCACCCCCTGGGAGACTGAAGCTTTCTTT. It translates to CASTPWETEAFF.

V is TRBV19 and J is TRBJ2-1, with a tentative D call TRBD2 (6 bases). This CDR3 spans 13 amino acids. Germline values: CDR1 LNHDA, CDR2 SQIVND (reference sequence). Trimming cost V 5 bases and J 4 bases, with 9 bases left between them. CDR3 coding DNA: TGTGCCAGTAGTCCGGACTATTACAATGAGCAGTTCTTC. It specifies CASSPDYYNEQFF.

The CDR3 DNA sequence: TGTGCCAGCAGCCGAAACGGGAACTCAGCTTACGAGCAGTACTTC. This encodes CASSRNGNSAYEQYF. The chain is built from TRBV7-3 and TRBJ2-7, with D tentatively TRBD2 (5 bases). CDR1 and CDR2 from the germline V gene are SGHTA and FQGTGA. Trimming cost V 5 bases and J 4 bases, with 18 bases left between them. This CDR3 is 15 amino acids long.

This clone has a handful of counts. The chain combines TRBV6-5 with TRBJ2-1; D is uncertain. CDR3 length equals 12 residues. The germline V gene has CDR1 MNHEY and CDR2 SVGAGI. The V end was cut by 8 bases, the J end by 3 bases, with 8 bases between. CDR3 in amino acids: CASLDRYNEQFF. DNA of the CDR3: TGTGCCAGCCTTGACCGCTACAATGAGCAGTTCTTC.

This clone was seen just once. The chain combines TRBV7-9 with TRBJ2-7, with D perhaps matching TRBD2 (6 bases). This CDR3 is built from 13 residues. V shed 4 bases and J shed 6 bases, with 13 bases lying between them. The V gene's germline CDR1 is SEHNR and CDR2 FQNEAQ (reference sequence). The CDR3 here is CASSYSSGGEQYF. The CDR3 nucleotides are TGTGCCAGCAGCTACTCGTCCGGGGGCGAGCAGTACTTC.

V and J are TRBV10-3 and TRBJ2-5; 7 bases are shared with TRBD1. V shed 10 bases, J shed 6 bases, and the junction held 14 bases outside the gene matches. CDR1 and CDR2 from the germline V gene are ENHRY and SYGVKD. The CDR3 sequence is 14 residues long. CDR3 nucleotides: TGTGCCACCACCCCGGGCGACAGGGTGCAGACCCAGTACTTC. Translated: CATTPGDRVQTQYF.

This clone was recorded only once. DNA for the CDR3: TGTGCCAGCAGCCCGACAGGGGGCATGAACACTGAAGCTTTCTTT. Translating it yields CASSPTGGMNTEAFF. This chain joins TRBV7-8 and TRBJ1-1, with 10 bases matching TRBD1. V shed 5 bases, J shed 0 bases, and the junction held 3 bases outside the gene matches. The CDR3 spans 15 residues. Germline V gene data show CDR1 as SGHVS and CDR2 as FQNEAQ.

This sequence joins TRBV27 and TRBJ2-3; 8 bases agree with TRBD2. Germline assignment: CDR1 MNHEY and CDR2 SMNVEV (reference sequence). The CDR3 covers 15 residues. The V segment lost 4 bases and the J segment 3 bases; nucleotides outside the gene matches: 6. This CDR3 reads CASSSLAGRTDTQYF. The CDR3 DNA reads as TGTGCCAGCAGTTCATTAGCGGGAAGGACAGATACGCAGTATTTT.

There are a few counts of this clone. The rearrangement joins TRBV28 to TRBJ1-6; 7 bases map to TRBD1. J lost 19 bases, V lost 6 bases, and 18 bases had no gene match. The germline V gene has CDR1 MDHEN and CDR2 SYDVKM. The CDR3 is 14 amino acids. The CDR3 loop is CASRTDTMTGPNHF. Here the CDR3 DNA reads TGTGCCAGCAGAACTGATACGATGACAGGGCCCAATCACTTT.

The V call is TRBV28, the J call TRBJ1-6; D might be TRBD1 (6 bases). Germline assignment: CDR1 MDHEN and CDR2 SYDVKM. Between the trimmed V and J ends, which lost 1 base and 6 bases, there was a span of 13 bases. This CDR3 comprises 16 residues. The CDR3 region is CASSLFRGARNSPLHF. In DNA, the CDR3 is TGTGCCAGCAGTTTATTTCGGGGGGCACGTAATTCACCCCTCCACTTT.